This TCR beta chain is from a study of blood T cell repertoires in COVID-19. Study context: Samples of COVID-19 (acute and convalescent) were obtained from the United States, Italy and Spain. T cells, B-cell-depleted T cells, or PBMCs provided the cDNA or gDNA that served as material.

Authors' analysis steps: Reference gene primer amplification in the assay estimated nucleated cell counts. Some clones are missing from TCRdb's copy, which holds only in-frame ones; the method was immunoSEQ multiplex PCR. Clonal size and the V and J genes are those of that table, whereas D and trimming came from the DNA. The repertoire has about 35,000 clones, over 75% of them found once; the top ten carry 40% to 45%. This CDR3 is 18 amino acids long. Germline lookup yields CDR1 SGHTA and CDR2 FQGNSA. The ends were cut back, 1 base at V and 6 bases at J, with 25 bases in the middle. This clonotype was sampled from a human donor in a cohort sampled during active COVID-19. Source material: peripheral blood. This chain uses TRBV7-2 with TRBJ2-7; D is perhaps TRBD2 (7 bases). CDR3 sequence (DNA): TGTGCCAGCAGCTTAGTCATCGGGTTTGTGGGGGGGCCGGGCGAGCAGTACTTC. This translates into CASSLVIGFVGGPGEQYF.